This paragraph covers one TCR beta chain sequence. This sample was included in a study of OX40 agonist ivuxolimab in advanced cancers. The overall study: An agonistic anti-OX40 (CD134) antibody, ivuxolimab, was used to treat the patients.

TCRdb's table, derived via immunoSEQ multiplex PCR, lists solely in-frame clones and lacks some. The table records roughly 50,000 clones, under 95% of them present only once. This clonotype was sampled from an adult with an advanced solid tumor such as melanoma, head and neck, liver or kidney cancer. The source was CD4+ or CD8+ T cells sorted from blood, collected in a trial of the OX40 agonist ivuxolimab.

CDR3 sequence (DNA): TGTGCCAGCAGCCCGTCGGGCGCGGACCTATTTGGCTACACCTTC. Translation gives CASSPSGADLFGYTF. The chain is built from TRBV7-8 and TRBJ1-2; D unclear. CDR1 and CDR2 (germline): SGHVS, FQNEAQ. Trimming stripped 5 bases from V and 7 bases from J, with 20 bases between. The CDR3 runs to 15 residues.